This is a list of T cell receptor beta chains from one sample in a study of T cell responses to AZD1222 COVID-19 vaccine. The assay was immunoSEQ multiplex PCR, and TCRdb's table has in-frame clones only and misses some. The table shows around 80,000 clones, with about 88% occurring only once. The material sequenced was peripheral blood, taken on day 0 of AZD1222 vaccination. Source of these receptors: an adult in good health. CDR3s include the opening cysteine and the closing phenylalanine or tryptophan. Fields, in order: clone size, J gene, V gene, D gene, CDR3 DNA, CDR3 protein. D genes are given only for firm matches. Not every row has a clone size; where given, it reads once, few, many or a size class.

>-|TRBJ2-1|TRBV9|TRBD1
TGTGCCAGCAGCGTAGAAGGACAGGGTCGCGATGAGCAGTTCTTC
CASSVEGQGRDEQFF
>-|TRBJ2-1|TRBV28|-
TGTGCCAGCATGGAGGAGGGGTCCTACAATGAGCAGTTCTTC
CASMEEGSYNEQFF
>-|TRBJ2-1|TRBV28|TRBD2
TGTGCCAGCAGACCGGGGGGGATGCGATACAATGAGCAGTTCTTC
CASRPGGMRYNEQFF
>-|TRBJ1-4|TRBV9|TRBD1
TGTGCCAGCAGCGAGGGGAAAGTTGGGACAGGGGATGAAAAACTGTTTTTT
CASSEGKVGTGDEKLFF
>-|TRBJ1-1|TRBV2|-
TGTGCCAGCAGGACGACGGGCACTGAAGCTTTCTTT
CASRTTGTEAFF
>-|TRBJ2-3|TRBV7-6|-
TGTGCCAGCAGCTTGGGGGGGCTAGATACGCAGTATTTT
CASSLGGLDTQYF
>-|TRBJ1-4|TRBV20-1|-
TGCAGTGCGCTTAGGGGTGAAAAACTGTTTTTT
CSALRGEKLFF
>-|TRBJ2-7|TRBV4-2|TRBD2
TGTGCCAGCAGCTCGGGACTAGCGGGAGGGGAGCAGTACTTC
CASSSGLAGGEQYF
>-|TRBJ2-7|TRBV2|-
TGTGCCAGCAGCGCTACACGTCATCCATTGGGCGAGCAGTACTTC
CASSATRHPLGEQYF
>-|TRBJ2-2|TRBV7-8|-
TGTGCCAGCAGGCCTGACATGAGTCACGGGGAGCTGTTTTTT
CASRPDMSHGELFF
>-|TRBJ2-2|TRBV6-1|-
TGTGCCAGCATCCGGACGGGGAACACCGGGGAGCTGTTTTTT
CASIRTGNTGELFF
>-|TRBJ1-1|TRBV6-5|-
TGTGCCAGCAGTTACATTGCAGACATGAACACTGAAGCTTTCTTT
CASSYIADMNTEAFF
>once|TRBJ2-7|TRBV7-2|TRBD2
TGTGCCAGCAGCTTAGTACTAGCGGGAGGTCGTCTTTACGAGCAGTACTTC
CASSLVLAGGRLYEQYF
>-|TRBJ1-5|TRBV10-3|TRBD1
TGTGCCATCAGGGGGACAGGTAGCGGCAATCAGCCCCAGCATTTT
CAIRGTGSGNQPQHF
>-|TRBJ2-2|TRBV28|TRBD2
TGTGCAGCGGGGACGGAGAACACCGGGGAGCTGTTTTTT
CAAGTENTGELFF
>-|TRBJ2-7|TRBV27|TRBD1
TGTGCCAGCAGTTCCCGGACAGGGGGGAATTCCTACGAGCAGTACTTC
CASSSRTGGNSYEQYF
>-|TRBJ2-2|TRBV12-5|-
TGTGCTAGTGGACGCGACACCGGGGAGCTGTTTTTT
CASGRDTGELFF
>-|TRBJ2-2|TRBV4-2|-
TGTGCCAGCAACCAGCGGGTAGATACCGGGGAGCTGTTTTTT
CASNQRVDTGELFF
>-|TRBJ1-1|TRBV5-1|-
TGCGCCAGCAGCTTGTACGGGGGGACTGAAGCTTTCTTT
CASSLYGGTEAFF
>-|TRBJ2-2|TRBV7-2|TRBD1
TGTGCCAGCAGCAACCGGGACAGTGCCGGGGAGCTGTTTTTT
CASSNRDSAGELFF
>-|TRBJ1-4|TRBV6-5|-
TGTGTTACGTGGGCAGTTTATAATGAAAAACTGTTTTTT
CVTWAVYNEKLFF
>-|TRBJ1-1|TRBV2|TRBD1
TGTGCCAGCAGAGCCGGGACAGGGGCCACTGAAGCTTTCTTT
CASRAGTGATEAFF
>-|TRBJ1-1|TRBV3-1/TRBV3-2|-
TGTGCCAGCAGCCAAGGTGGGCAAAAGAACACTGAAGCTTTCTTT
CASSQGGQKNTEAFF
>-|TRBJ2-2|TRBV24-1|TRBD2
TGTGCCACCCTGGGCGGGAGCACCGGGGAGCTGTTTTTT
CATLGGSTGELFF
>-|TRBJ2-1|TRBV7-9|-
TGTGCCAGCAGCTTAGCAGGAGCGGGCCACTCCTACAATGAGCAGTTCTTC
CASSLAGAGHSYNEQFF
>-|TRBJ2-4|TRBV5-4|-
TGTGCCAGCAGCCCTCCGCCGGGTAGCAAAAACATTCAGTACTTC
CASSPPPGSKNIQYF
>few|TRBJ1-1|TRBV5-1|TRBD1
TGCGCCAGCAGCTTGGGGACAGGGACTGCTGAAGCTTTCTTT
CASSLGTGTAEAFF
>-|TRBJ1-2|TRBV5-4|-
TGTGCCGTTTCTATGCCCAGGGACTATGGCTACACCTTC
CAVSMPRDYGYTF
>-|TRBJ2-7|TRBV11-2|-
TGTGCCAGCAGCCCCTCGGCCGGCACCTACGAGCAGTACTTC
CASSPSAGTYEQYF
>-|TRBJ1-1|TRBV7-6|-
TGTGCCAGCAGCTTAGGGACACCGAACACTGAAGCTTTCTTT
CASSLGTPNTEAFF
>-|TRBJ2-3|TRBV24-1|TRBD1
TGTGCCACCAGTGAGGGGGACAGGGGTTATACGCAGTATTTT
CATSEGDRGYTQYF
>-|TRBJ1-4|TRBV10-1|TRBD1
TGCGCCAGCAGCCCGGGACAGATTAATGAAAAACTGTTTTTT
CASSPGQINEKLFF
>-|TRBJ1-1|TRBV7-2|TRBD1
TGTGCCAGCAGCTGGGCAGGGGGAATGAACACTGAAGCTTTCTTT
CASSWAGGMNTEAFF
>-|TRBJ2-1|TRBV7-9|-
TGTGCCGGAACTACAGTGACTTCCTACAATGAGCAGTTCTTC
CAGTTVTSYNEQFF
>-|TRBJ2-1|TRBV9|-
TGTGCCAGCAGCCGAACCGGGACCGGATACAATGAGCAGTTCTTC
CASSRTGTGYNEQFF
>-|TRBJ1-2|TRBV10-2|TRBD1
TGCGCCAGCAGCGGTTATCGGGACAGGGGTGCCTATGGCTACACCTTC
CASSGYRDRGAYGYTF
>-|TRBJ2-5|TRBV5-1|-
TGCGCCAGCAGCCCGGCTCAGGGGAAAGAGACCCAGTACTTC
CASSPAQGKETQYF
>-|TRBJ2-1|TRBV27|-
TGTGCCAGCAGTTTTTCCCGCGGGAATCAGCAGTTCTTC
CASSFSRGNQQFF
>-|TRBJ1-1|TRBV2|-
TGTGCCAGCACCGCCGATACCCACGCGAACACTGAAGCTTTCTTT
CASTADTHANTEAFF
>-|TRBJ2-2|TRBV7-8|TRBD1
TGTGCCAGCAGCTCCCCACAGGGGCCGAACACCGGGGAGCTGTTTTTT
CASSSPQGPNTGELFF
>-|TRBJ2-2|TRBV2|-
TGTGCCAGCAGTAATCTTCCCAACACCGGGGAGCTGTTTTTT
CASSNLPNTGELFF
>few|TRBJ2-1|TRBV10-3|TRBD2
TGTGCCATCAGCGGAGGGCCCACTAGCGGGGCGGACAATGAGCAGTTCTTC
CAISGGPTSGADNEQFF
>-|TRBJ2-3|TRBV28|TRBD2
TGTGCCAGCAGTACCCGACTAGCTGATTCAGATACGCAGTATTTT
CASSTRLADSDTQYF
>-|TRBJ1-2|TRBV11-2|-
TGTGCCAGCAGCTCTGCGGGGAATGGCTACACCTTC
CASSSAGNGYTF
>-|TRBJ1-5|TRBV19|-
TGTGCCAGTAGTCGGGGGACACCGACTTCGCAGCCCCAGCATTTT
CASSRGTPTSQPQHF
>-|TRBJ1-2|TRBV6-5|TRBD1
TGTGCCAGCCAGGGGGGAAGGGAGGGCTACACCTTC
CASQGGREGYTF
>-|TRBJ2-2|TRBV11-3|-
TGTGCCAGCAGCTTAGGTGGTAGCTCATACACCGGGGAGCTGTTTTTT
CASSLGGSSYTGELFF
>-|TRBJ2-2|TRBV5-1|-
TGCGCCAGCAGAGGGGGGCTGGACACCGGGGAGCTGTTTTTT
CASRGGLDTGELFF
>-|TRBJ1-5|TRBV6-4|-
TGTGCCAGCAGTGAAAACAGGCCTAGCAATCAGCCCCAGCATTTT
CASSENRPSNQPQHF
>few|TRBJ1-1|TRBV29-1|-
TGCAGCGTTGAAGAACAGACCATGAACACTGAAGCTTTCTTT
CSVEEQTMNTEAFF
>few|TRBJ1-6|TRBV6-5|-
TGTGCCAGCAGTTCCCAGACTAGTTCACCCCTCCACTTT
CASSSQTSSPLHF
>-|TRBJ1-6|TRBV30|TRBD1
TGTGCCTGTGGCAGGGGGAGCTCCTATAATTCACCCCTCCACTTT
CACGRGSSYNSPLHF
>-|TRBJ2-2|TRBV19|TRBD1
TGTGCCAGTAGTGCCGGACAGGGGGTGAACACCGGGGAGCTGTTTTTT
CASSAGQGVNTGELFF
>-|TRBJ1-6|TRBV3-1/TRBV3-2|-
TGTGCCAGCAGCCAAGGGGGGTTTAATTCACCCCTCCACTTT
CASSQGGFNSPLHF
>-|TRBJ2-7|TRBV18|-
TGTGCCAGCTCACCGGCCGGGTGGGGGCCGTACGAGCAGTACTTC
CASSPAGWGPYEQYF
>-|TRBJ2-2|TRBV7-2|-
TGTGCCAGCAGTCCCTCCAGCGGGTGGAACACCGGGGAGCTGTTTTTT
CASSPSSGWNTGELFF
>-|TRBJ2-7|TRBV29-1|-
TGCAGCGTCGAAACCGGCGAGTTTGTGGCCGAGCAGTACTTC
CSVETGEFVAEQYF